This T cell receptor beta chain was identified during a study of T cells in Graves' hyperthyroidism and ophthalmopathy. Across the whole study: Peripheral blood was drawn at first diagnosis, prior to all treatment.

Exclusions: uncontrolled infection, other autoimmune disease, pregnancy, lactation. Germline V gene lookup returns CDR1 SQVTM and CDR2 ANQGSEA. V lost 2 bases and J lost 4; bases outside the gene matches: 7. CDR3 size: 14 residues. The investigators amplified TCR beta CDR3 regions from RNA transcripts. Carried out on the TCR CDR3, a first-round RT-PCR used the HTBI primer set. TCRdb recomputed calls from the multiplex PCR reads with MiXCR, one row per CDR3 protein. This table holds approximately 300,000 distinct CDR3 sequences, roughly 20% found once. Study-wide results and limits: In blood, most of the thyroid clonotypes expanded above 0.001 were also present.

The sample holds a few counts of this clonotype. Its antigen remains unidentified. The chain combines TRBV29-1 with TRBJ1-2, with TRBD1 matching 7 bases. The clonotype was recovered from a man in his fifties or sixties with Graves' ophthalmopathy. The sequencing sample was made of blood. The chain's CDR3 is CSVEIGQGGYGYTF. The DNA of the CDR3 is TGCAGCGTTGAAATAGGGCAGGGGGGCTATGGCTACACCTTC. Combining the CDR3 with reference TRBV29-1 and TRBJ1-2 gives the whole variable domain SAVISQKPSRDICQRGTSLTIQCQVDSQVTMMFWYRQQPGQSLTLIATANQGSEATYESGFVIDKFPISRPNLTFSTLTVSNMSPEDSSIYLCSVEIGQGGYGYTFGSGTRLTVV.